The rows below give T cell receptor beta chains drawn from one sample of a study of Graves' ophthalmopathy and Graves' hyperthyroidism. TCRdb fed the multiplex PCR reads into MiXCR, producing one record per CDR3 protein. In the table there are 300,000 to 400,000 distinct CDR3 sequences, 15% to 20% of which are singletons. Sequences were obtained from peripheral blood. Receptors originate from an adult man with Graves' ophthalmopathy. The CDR3 runs from the conserved cysteine through the conserved F or W. Fields, in order: V gene, J gene, CDR3 protein.

v_call: TRBV5-1; j_call: TRBJ1-1; cdr3_aa: CASSQNMNTEAFF
v_call: TRBV2; j_call: TRBJ2-2; cdr3_aa: CASSPPVSGSLGTGELFF
v_call: TRBV12-3/TRBV12-4; j_call: TRBJ2-5; cdr3_aa: CASRISGTGSKETQYF
v_call: TRBV2; j_call: TRBJ1-1; cdr3_aa: CASSVSPGGAFF
v_call: TRBV4-1; j_call: TRBJ2-7; cdr3_aa: CASSSVTGGTYEQYF
v_call: TRBV27; j_call: TRBJ2-7; cdr3_aa: CASSPTVAYAQYF
v_call: TRBV29-1; j_call: TRBJ2-4; cdr3_aa: CSHQGRGNSGDIQYF
v_call: TRBV24-1; j_call: TRBJ1-5; cdr3_aa: CATSEKVSNQPQHF
v_call: TRBV5-1; j_call: TRBJ1-2; cdr3_aa: CASSLGQGDYGYTF
v_call: TRBV4-2; j_call: TRBJ2-7; cdr3_aa: CASSHLQGTYEQYF
v_call: TRBV4-1; j_call: TRBJ2-7; cdr3_aa: CASSLMAGGAYEQYF
v_call: TRBV7-2; j_call: TRBJ2-7; cdr3_aa: CASSFTGLEQYF
v_call: TRBV7-2; j_call: TRBJ2-5; cdr3_aa: CASSRLGARGKETQYF
v_call: TRBV6-1; j_call: TRBJ2-5; cdr3_aa: CASTGREETQYF
v_call: TRBV18; j_call: TRBJ1-5; cdr3_aa: CASSQDKGRGSNQPQHF
v_call: TRBV19; j_call: TRBJ1-1; cdr3_aa: CASTVDRGNTEAFF
v_call: TRBV28; j_call: TRBJ1-1; cdr3_aa: CASTQGIRGTEAFF
v_call: TRBV10-3; j_call: TRBJ2-7; cdr3_aa: CAISDGDHSSYEQYF
v_call: TRBV20-1; j_call: TRBJ2-7; cdr3_aa: CSARVQTGKQYF
v_call: TRBV2; j_call: TRBJ1-3; cdr3_aa: CASSSERVSGNTIYF
v_call: TRBV6-5; j_call: TRBJ1-1; cdr3_aa: CASRRLTGGYSEAFF
v_call: TRBV2; j_call: TRBJ2-7; cdr3_aa: CASSLVPGEQYF
v_call: TRBV4-1; j_call: TRBJ1-3; cdr3_aa: CASSQAGQGFGNTIYF
v_call: TRBV5-1; j_call: TRBJ1-6; cdr3_aa: CASCPGGGSYNSPLHF
v_call: TRBV24-1; j_call: TRBJ2-2; cdr3_aa: CATSEPDRGNTGELFF
v_call: TRBV3-1; j_call: TRBJ2-7; cdr3_aa: CASSQGTLSEQYF
v_call: TRBV11-2; j_call: TRBJ2-7; cdr3_aa: CASSFPGYASYEQYF
v_call: TRBV11-2; j_call: TRBJ1-5; cdr3_aa: CASRKGGGASNQPQHF
v_call: TRBV6-1; j_call: TRBJ2-5; cdr3_aa: CASSEAKDQYF